The 14 T cell receptor beta chains presented below share a single source sample, sequenced in a study of T cell responses to AZD1222 COVID-19 vaccine. Profiled with immunoSEQ multiplex PCR; TCRdb holds only in-frame clones, not every one. This table has over 100,000 clones, around 90% appearing once. The sequencing used peripheral blood, collected on day 0 of AZD1222 vaccination. The receptor set was obtained from an adult in good health.

The rearrangement links TRBV2 to TRBJ1-1, with a possible D match to TRBD1 (5 bases). CDR3 length: 13 amino acids. Germline V CDR1 and CDR2: SNHLY, FYNNEI. Trimming removed 11 bases at V and 4 bases at J, with 17 bases between. The chain's CDR3 is CAGHRLIGTEAFF. The CDR3 DNA sequence: TGTGCCGGCCACAGGTTAATTGGCACTGAAGCTTTCTTT.

The chain has TRBV10-3 and TRBJ1-4; D is uncertain. The germline CDR1 and CDR2 sequences are ENHRY and SYGVKD. V lost 7 bases to trimming and J lost 8 bases, with 14 bases between them. This CDR3 has 13 amino acids. The CDR3 region is CAITEGVGEKLFF. Here the CDR3 DNA reads TGTGCCATCACAGAGGGCGTAGGGGAAAAACTGTTTTTT.

The V gene is TRBV19, the J gene TRBJ1-1; D is undetermined. Per germline, CDR1 LNHDA and CDR2 SQIVND (reference sequence). CDR3 length: 15 residues. Trimming took off 5 bases at V and 0 bases at J, with 13 bases between the two ends. The CDR3 sequence: CASSLMGFVNTEAFF. As DNA, the CDR3 is TGTGCCAGTAGTTTGATGGGGTTTGTGAACACTGAAGCTTTCTTT.

Only one count was recorded for this clone. The V call is TRBV10-1, the J call TRBJ1-2; D is uncertain. The ends were cut back, 3 bases at V and 4 bases at J, with 9 bases in the middle. CDR1 and CDR2 from the germline V gene are WNHNN and SYGVQD (reference sequence). This CDR3 is 13 amino acids long. CDR3 region: CASSEVRTYGYTF. DNA of the CDR3: TGCGCCAGCAGTGAAGTCAGGACCTATGGCTACACCTTC.

This chain joins TRBV27 and TRBJ1-4; D call uncertain. Germline V gene lookup returns CDR1 MNHEY and CDR2 SMNVEV (reference sequence). The CDR3 extends over 14 amino acids. Trimming pared 3 bases from V and 8 bases from J, leaving 13 bases between. The DNA of the CDR3 is TGTGCCAGCAGTTTGGGAGGTTTGGGGGAAAAACTGTTTTTT. As protein: CASSLGGLGEKLFF.

This clone was picked up one time. This chain joins TRBV6-2 or TRBV6-3 and TRBJ1-1; D is uncertain. Trimming stripped 0 bases from V and 0 bases from J, with 8 bases between. From germline, CDR1 is MNHEY and CDR2 SVGEGT. The CDR3 length is 15 residues. The CDR3 here is CASSYSWAMNTEAFF. The CDR3 nucleotides read TGTGCCAGCAGTTACTCATGGGCCATGAACACTGAAGCTTTCTTT.

This clone was seen only a few times. This chain links TRBV4-2 with TRBJ1-2; 10 bases are a match to TRBD1. Per the germline V gene, CDR1 is LGHNA and CDR2 is YNFKEQ. Losses at the gene ends were 0 bases for V and 2 bases for J; bases not matched to a gene: 3. The CDR3 runs to 16 residues. The CDR3 protein is CASSQDRQGANYGYTF. The CDR3 region has the DNA TGTGCCAGCAGCCAAGATAGACAGGGGGCGAACTATGGCTACACCTTC.

J is TRBJ1-3 and V is TRBV7-9; weak D call: TRBD1 (6 bases). V gave up 3 bases and J gave up 0 bases, with 12 bases separating them. Germline CDR1 SEHNR, CDR2 FQNEAQ (reference sequence). The length of the CDR3 is 16 residues. CDR3 amino acids: CASSFFEGGSGNTIYF. The CDR3 DNA reads TGTGCCAGCAGCTTTTTCGAAGGGGGCTCTGGAAACACCATATATTTT.

V is TRBV3-1 (or the pseudogene TRBV3-2) and J is TRBJ1-3; D uncertain. V was cut by 4 bases and J by 4 bases, with 17 bases left in between. The length of the CDR3 is 16 residues. Germline-derived CDR1 and CDR2 are LGHDT and YNNKEL (reference sequence). DNA for the CDR3: TGTGCCAGCAGCCGAGAAACCGGTGTCAGGGGAAACACCATATATTTT. As protein: CASSRETGVRGNTIYF.

The chain links TRBV7-9 to TRBJ1-2; D is ambiguous. V lost 4 bases and J 3 bases, leaving 6 bases between the germline ends. Germline CDR1 SEHNR, CDR2 FQNEAQ (reference sequence). This CDR3 region has 12 residues. In nucleotides, the CDR3 is TGTGCCAGCAGCTCCGGAGACTATGGCTACACCTTC. It codes for CASSSGDYGYTF.

The genes are TRBV5-1 and TRBJ1-1, with TRBD1 matching 10 bases. Trimming took 3 bases from V and 7 from J; bases not matched to a gene: 6. CDR3 size: 14 residues. Germline assignment: CDR1 SGHRS and CDR2 YFSETQ. CDR3 in amino acids: CASSSGQGLGEAFF. CDR3 in DNA: TGCGCCAGCAGCTCGGGACAGGGGCTTGGTGAAGCTTTCTTT.

The chain has TRBV15 and TRBJ2-2; 8 nucleotides agree with TRBD2. This CDR3 spans 19 amino acids. V dropped 0 bases and J dropped 2; count of bases not matched to a gene: 11. Germline CDR1 reads LNHNV; CDR2 reads YYDKDF (reference sequence). Written as DNA, the CDR3 is TGTGCCACCAGCAGAGATAGGCCAGCGGGGGCCATAAACACCGGGGAGCTGTTTTTT. Translated, it gives CATSRDRPAGAINTGELFF. The full variable domain, completed using reference TRBV15 and TRBJ2-2, is DAMVIQNPRYQVTQFGKPVTLSCSQTLNHNVMYWYQQKSSQAPKLLFHYYDKDFNNEADTPDNFQSRRPNTSFCFLDIRSPGLGDTAMYLCATSRDRPAGAINTGELFFGEGSRLTVL.

This chain uses TRBV7-9 with TRBJ2-3; 11 bases agree with TRBD2. The CDR3 is 17 residues long. V shed 4 bases, J shed 6 bases, and the junction held 12 bases outside the gene matches. Germline V gene sequence: CDR1 SEHNR, CDR2 FQNEAQ (reference sequence). As DNA, the CDR3 is TGTGCCAGCAGCTACTCAGCTGGGACTAGCGGTAGGGATACGCAGTATTTT. It codes for CASSYSAGTSGRDTQYF. Using reference TRBV7-9 and TRBJ2-3 for the parts outside the CDR3, the full variable domain is DTGVSQNPRHKITKRGQNVTFRCDPISEHNRLYWYRQTLGQGPEFLTYFQNEAQLEKSRLLSDRFSAERPKGSFSTLEIQRTEQGDSAMYLCASSYSAGTSGRDTQYFGPGTRLTVL.

The rearrangement links TRBV20-1 to TRBJ1-1, with unresolved D. Trimming pared 4 bases from V and 1 base from J, leaving 4 bases between. Germline values: CDR1 DFQATT, CDR2 SNEGSKA (reference sequence). The CDR3 is 11 amino acids. CDR3 DNA sequence: TGCAGTGCTACAGGGAACACTGAAGCTTTCTTT. It is translated as CSATGNTEAFF.